Shown below are 20 T cell receptor beta chains from a single sample sequenced in a study of cytomegalovirus exposure and HLA in healthy donors. With 60 Vbeta and 13 Jbeta primers, the PCR was carried out. TCRdb's copy holds only in-frame clones and misses some; the assay was immunoSEQ multiplex PCR. The data show approximately 260,000 clones, with about nine tenths seen just once and around 1.7% held by the top ten. Material: PBMCs. The receptors stem from a girl aged 2 to 9 in good health and CMV-seronegative.

The rearrangement joins TRBV11-2 to TRBJ1-1; D remains ambiguous. Trimming cost V 0 bases and J 11 bases, with 16 bases left between them. The CDR3 length is 14 residues. CDR1 is SGHAT, CDR2 FQNNGV, per germline. This chain's CDR3 is CASSLEVVGKRAFF. CDR3 nucleotide sequence: TGTGCCAGCAGCTTAGAGGTGGTCGGCAAGAGGGCTTTCTTT. Supplemented by reference TRBV11-2 and TRBJ1-1, the full variable domain reads EAGVAQSPRYKIIEKRQSVAFWCNPISGHATLYWYQQILGQGPKLLIQFQNNGVVDDSQLPKDRFSAERLKGVDSTLKIQPAKLEDSAVYLCASSLEVVGKRAFFGQGTRLTVV.

This clone was counted once. The chain has TRBV10-3 and TRBJ1-4; TRBD1 matches at 11 bases. Germline V gene data show CDR1 as ENHRY and CDR2 as SYGVKD. Losses at the gene ends were 10 bases for V and 4 bases for J; bases not matched to a gene: 5. The CDR3 contains 14 residues. Written as DNA, the CDR3 is TGTGCCAGCAGGACAGGGGGCGATAATGAAAAACTGTTTTTT. It specifies CASRTGGDNEKLFF.

The chain joins TRBV27 to TRBJ1-1; 9 bases fit TRBD1. The CDR3 is made up of 13 amino acids. Unmatched junction bases numbered 3, after V lost 6 bases and J lost 4 bases. CDR1 is MNHEY and CDR2 is SMNVEV in the germline V gene (reference sequence). CDR3 residues: CASSAGQGTEAFF. For the CDR3, the DNA is TGTGCCAGCAGCGCGGGACAGGGCACTGAAGCTTTCTTT.

CDR3 residues: CASSVNGDIGTEAFF. The DNA of the CDR3 is TGTGCCAGCAGCGTAAATGGCGACATTGGGACTGAAGCTTTCTTT. The chain has TRBV9 and TRBJ1-1; D is ambiguous. Germline CDR1 SGDLS, CDR2 YYNGEE. There are 15 residues in the CDR3. The V and J ends lost 1 base and 5 bases respectively, with 15 bases between them.

The chain carries TRBV19 and TRBJ1-2; the match to TRBD1 covers 8 bases. Germline loops: CDR1 LNHDA, CDR2 SQIVND (reference sequence). Trimming cost V 0 bases and J 14 bases; bases outside gene matches: 8. This CDR3 is built from 13 residues. The CDR3 protein is CASSIDGQGAYTF. The CDR3 region has the DNA TGTGCCAGTAGTATAGATGGCCAGGGGGCTTATACCTTC.

A remark on this clone: Additional DNA sequences in this sample encode the identical CDR3. CDR3 sequence: CASSLDSSNQPQHF. The CDR3 bases are TGTGCCAGCAGCTTAGACAGCTCCAATCAGCCCCAGCATTTT. The chain combines TRBV7-9 with TRBJ1-5; D remains unclear. The CDR3 has 14 amino acids. V was shortened by 1 base and J by 3 bases, with 7 bases between the two germline ends. Looked up from germline, CDR1 is SEHNR and CDR2 is FQNEAQ (reference sequence).

Concerning this clone: Other DNA sequences from this sample encode an identical CDR3 as well. This chain links TRBV10-3 with TRBJ2-1; 12 bases align to TRBD2. CDR3 size: 14 residues. The germline V gene encodes CDR1 ENHRY and CDR2 SYGVKD. V was pared by 7 bases and J by 5 bases, with 3 bases of the junction left unmatched. Here the CDR3 reads CAITTSGGNNEQFF. As DNA, the CDR3 is TGTGCCATCACAACTAGCGGGGGGAACAATGAGCAGTTCTTC.

With respect to this clone: The junction departs from the called germline gene at one end, perhaps through a read error. The chain carries TRBV19 and TRBJ1-5, with 8 bases lining up with TRBD1. There are 16 residues in the CDR3. Germline values: CDR1 LNHDA, CDR2 SQIVND (reference sequence). The CDR3 coding sequence is TGTGCCGGTAGTATCGACGGACAGGGAAACAATCAGCCCCAGCATTTT. As protein: CAGSIDGQGNNQPQHF.

The rearrangement joins TRBV10-3 to TRBJ2-7; 12 nucleotides line up with TRBD2. Germline CDR1 reads ENHRY; CDR2 reads SYGVKD. This CDR3 comprises 14 residues. After removal of 6 bases from V and 7 bases from J, the junction contained 7 bases not matched to a gene. CDR3 DNA: TGTGCCATCAGAATGGCTAGCGGGAGGGGGGAGCAGTACTTC. It is translated as CAIRMASGRGEQYF.

V is TRBV29-1 and J is TRBJ2-3; D might be TRBD2 (5 bases). V dropped 4 bases and J dropped 2 bases, with 19 bases sitting between them. CDR3 length: 16 amino acids. The germline V gene has CDR1 SQVTM and CDR2 ANQGSEA. In DNA form, the CDR3 reads TGCAGCGTTGGTCAGCTAGCAGCCCCGGTCACAGATACGCAGTATTTT. This encodes CSVGQLAAPVTDTQYF.

The rearrangement joins TRBV11-2 to TRBJ2-1; TRBD2 might be the D (5 bases). This CDR3 has 14 amino acids. Looked up from germline, CDR1 is SGHAT and CDR2 is FQNNGV. Trimming took off 6 bases at V and 6 bases at J, with 15 bases between the two ends. CDR3 region: CASRWETSRNEQFF. DNA for the CDR3: TGTGCCAGCAGATGGGAAACTAGTCGCAATGAGCAGTTCTTC.

This chain joins TRBV28 and TRBJ1-5; D not resolved. The CDR3 is 14 amino acids. The ends were cut back, 7 bases at V and 3 bases at J, with 13 bases in the middle. Looked up from germline, CDR1 is MDHEN and CDR2 is SYDVKM. CDR3 residues: CASIQWAHNQPQHF. CDR3 DNA: TGTGCCAGCATTCAGTGGGCACACAATCAGCCCCAGCATTTT.

V is TRBV5-1 and J is TRBJ2-5, with 12 bases aligning to TRBD2. Germline assignment: CDR1 SGHRS and CDR2 YFSETQ. With V trimmed by 4 bases and J by 5 bases, 3 bases remained unmatched. The CDR3 spans 14 residues. DNA for the CDR3: TGCGCCAGCAGCGAGGGGACTAGCGGGGAGACCCAGTACTTC. Its translation is CASSEGTSGETQYF.

The chain has TRBV7-6 and TRBJ2-2, with TRBD1 identical over 7 bases. Trimming took 3 bases from V and 6 from J; bases not matched to a gene: 4. The CDR3 is 14 amino acids. Germline loops: CDR1 SGHVS, CDR2 FNYEAQ. CDR3 sequence reads: CASSFLRGPGELFF. CDR3 DNA: TGTGCCAGCAGCTTTTTAAGGGGGCCCGGGGAGCTGTTTTTT. Based on the CDR3 plus reference TRBV7-6 and TRBJ2-2, the full variable domain is GAGVSQSPRYKVTKRGQDVALRCDPISGHVSLYWYRQALGQGPEFLTYFNYEAQQDKSGLPNDRFSAERPEGSISTLTIQRTEQRDSAMYRCASSFLRGPGELFFGEGSRLTVL.

This rearrangement joins TRBV13 to TRBJ2-1; TRBD2 aligns across 10 bases. Trimming took 5 bases from V and 4 from J; bases not matched to a gene: 17. Germline V gene sequence: CDR1 PRHDT, CDR2 FYEKMQ (reference sequence). There are 19 residues in the CDR3. The CDR3 is CASSARGPLAGVGYNEQFF. The DNA of the CDR3 is TGTGCCAGCAGCGCCCGGGGACCTCTAGCGGGAGTGGGGTACAATGAGCAGTTCTTC.

Here the CDR3 DNA reads TGTGCCAGCAGTTTCAACCCTCCCAACGAGCAGTACTTC. Residues: CASSFNPPNEQYF. The chain combines TRBV27 with TRBJ2-5, with D uncertain. The J call may be mistaken, given a closer DNA end match to TRBJ2-7. Germline CDR1 and CDR2: MNHEY and SMNVEV (reference sequence). The CDR3 is 13 amino acids.

V gene TRBV27 combines with J gene TRBJ1-2; D remains ambiguous. CDR3 size: 14 residues. Trimming left V 0 bases short and J 4 bases short, with 9 bases between. From germline, CDR1 is MNHEY and CDR2 SMNVEV (reference sequence). For the CDR3, the DNA is TGTGCCAGCAGTTTATCATACGGTAGCTATGGCTACACCTTC. Its protein is CASSLSYGSYGYTF.

This chain connects TRBV30 to TRBJ2-5, with 7 positions matching TRBD2. The J call is in doubt because the DNA end fits TRBJ2-7 better. CDR3 length: 12 residues. The germline gives CDR1 GTSNPN, CDR2 SVGIG (reference sequence). In DNA, the CDR3 is TGTGCCATTGGGCGGGGGATCCTCGAGCAGTACTTC. This gives the protein CAIGRGILEQYF.

This CDR3 reads CASSGLAGLYEQYF. CDR3 coding DNA: TGTGCCAGCAGTGGACTAGCGGGTCTTTACGAGCAGTACTTC. The rearrangement links TRBV6-5 to TRBJ2-7; 11 positions match TRBD2. Germline trimming cut 5 bases from V and 4 bases from J; bases unmatched to any gene: 4. The CDR3 runs to 14 residues. The germline V gene encodes CDR1 MNHEY and CDR2 SVGAGI.

This chain joins TRBV27 and TRBJ2-3, with 8 bases identical to TRBD2. The germline V gene has CDR1 MNHEY and CDR2 SMNVEV (reference sequence). This CDR3 is built from 16 residues. V shed 5 bases and J 2 bases; nucleotides not matched to a gene: 9. This CDR3 reads CASSTGLGFNTDTQYF. In nucleotides, the CDR3 is TGTGCCAGCAGTACGGGACTAGGCTTCAACACAGATACGCAGTATTTT.